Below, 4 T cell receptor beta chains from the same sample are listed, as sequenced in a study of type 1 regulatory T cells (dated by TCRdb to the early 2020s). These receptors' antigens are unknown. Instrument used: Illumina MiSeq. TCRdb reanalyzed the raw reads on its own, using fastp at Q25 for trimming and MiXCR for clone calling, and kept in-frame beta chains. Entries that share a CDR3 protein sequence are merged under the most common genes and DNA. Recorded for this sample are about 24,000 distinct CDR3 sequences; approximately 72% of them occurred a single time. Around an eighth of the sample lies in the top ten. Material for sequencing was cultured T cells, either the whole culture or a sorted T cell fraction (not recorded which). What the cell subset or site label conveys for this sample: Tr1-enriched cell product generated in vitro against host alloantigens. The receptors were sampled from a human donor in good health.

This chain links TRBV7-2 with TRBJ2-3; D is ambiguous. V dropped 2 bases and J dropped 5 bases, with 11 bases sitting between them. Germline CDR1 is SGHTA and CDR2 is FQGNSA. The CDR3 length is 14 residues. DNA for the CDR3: TGTGCCAGCAGCTTACTCGTAACGGGAGATACGCAGTATTTT. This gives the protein CASSLLVTGDTQYF.

CDR3 nucleotides: TGTGCCAGCAGGGCACGACAGGGAGCCAGTGATCAGCCCCAGCATTTT. Translating it yields CASRARQGASDQPQHF. The V gene is TRBV27, the J gene TRBJ1-5; 7 nucleotides align to TRBD1. Germline assignment: CDR1 MNHEY and CDR2 SMNVEV (reference sequence). The CDR3 runs 16 residues. Trimming cost V 6 bases and J 5 bases; bases outside gene matches: 13.

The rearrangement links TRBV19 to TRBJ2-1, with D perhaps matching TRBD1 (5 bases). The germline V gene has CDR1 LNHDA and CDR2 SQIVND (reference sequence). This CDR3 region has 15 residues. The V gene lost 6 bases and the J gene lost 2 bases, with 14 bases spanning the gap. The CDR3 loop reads CASRSQDRPYNEQFF. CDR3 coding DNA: TGTGCCAGTAGGTCCCAAGACAGACCCTACAATGAGCAGTTCTTC.

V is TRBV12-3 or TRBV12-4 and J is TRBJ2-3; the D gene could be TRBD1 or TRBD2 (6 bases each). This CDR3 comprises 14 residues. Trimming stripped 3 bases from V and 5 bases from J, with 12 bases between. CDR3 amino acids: CASSFRGPIDTQYF. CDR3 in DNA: TGTGCCAGCAGTTTCCGGGGGCCTATAGATACGCAGTATTTT.